This T cell receptor beta chain comes out of a study of cytomegalovirus exposure and HLA in healthy donors. Vbeta (60) and Jbeta (13) primers were used in the PCR. Authors' analysis steps: Later, roughly 86 million unique TCR beta chains were counted in an analysis, and approximately 10 million of them were shared. Sequencing was performed with immunoSEQ multiplex PCR; in TCRdb, only in-frame clones are kept and a portion is missing. The V and J calls and clone size come from that table; D and trimming were worked out from the DNA. This repertoire shows around 67,000 clones, roughly two thirds found once; its top ten account for more than 2%. Germline assignment: CDR1 SGHNT and CDR2 YENEEA. The V end was cut by 0 bases, the J end by 4 bases, with 6 bases between. The CDR3 runs to 13 residues. Each donor was nominally healthy when sampled (though unrecorded immune exposures were likely). General study findings and limits: In a later analysis, the majority of CMV-associated beta chains seemingly showed HLA restriction. For most TCR beta V segments, an earlier analysis put the productive rate at about 87% or about 30% of the time.

Notes on this clone: Its antigen is unidentified.

The sequence derives from a woman aged 30 to 39 in good health and CMV-seronegative. The V gene is TRBV11-3, the J gene TRBJ1-2, with D hard to call. The sample was PBMCs. The CDR3 reads CASSLDSSYGYTF. As DNA, the CDR3 is TGTGCCAGCAGCTTAGATAGCAGCTATGGCTACACCTTC.